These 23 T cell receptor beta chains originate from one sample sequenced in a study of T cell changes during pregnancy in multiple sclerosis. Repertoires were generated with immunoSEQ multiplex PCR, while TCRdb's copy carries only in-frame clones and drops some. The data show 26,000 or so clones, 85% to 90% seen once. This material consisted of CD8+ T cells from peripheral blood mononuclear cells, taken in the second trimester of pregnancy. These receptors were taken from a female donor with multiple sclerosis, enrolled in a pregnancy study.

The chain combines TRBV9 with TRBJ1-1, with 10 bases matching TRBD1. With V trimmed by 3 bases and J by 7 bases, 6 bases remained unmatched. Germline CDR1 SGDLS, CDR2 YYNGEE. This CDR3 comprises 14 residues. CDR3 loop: CASSAGTGVNEAFF. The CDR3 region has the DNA TGTGCCAGCAGCGCCGGGACAGGGGTTAATGAAGCTTTCTTT. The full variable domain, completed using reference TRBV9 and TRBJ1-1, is DSGVTQTPKHLITATGQRVTLRCSPRSGDLSVYWYQQSLDQGLQFLIQYYNGEERAKGNILERFSAQQFPDLHSELNLSSLELGDSALYFCASSAGTGVNEAFFGQGTRLTVV.

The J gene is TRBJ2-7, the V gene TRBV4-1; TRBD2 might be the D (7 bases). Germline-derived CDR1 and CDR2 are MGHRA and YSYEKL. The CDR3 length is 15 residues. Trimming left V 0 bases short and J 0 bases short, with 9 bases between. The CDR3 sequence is CASSQEGGLSYEQYF. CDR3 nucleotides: TGCGCCAGCAGCCAAGAGGGGGGGCTCTCCTACGAGCAGTACTTC.

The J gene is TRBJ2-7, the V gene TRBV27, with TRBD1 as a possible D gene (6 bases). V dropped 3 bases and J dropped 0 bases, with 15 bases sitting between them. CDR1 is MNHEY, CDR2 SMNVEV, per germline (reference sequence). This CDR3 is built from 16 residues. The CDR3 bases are TGTGCCAGCAGTTTCAATTACAGGGTCAGCTCCTACGAGCAGTACTTC. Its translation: CASSFNYRVSSYEQYF.

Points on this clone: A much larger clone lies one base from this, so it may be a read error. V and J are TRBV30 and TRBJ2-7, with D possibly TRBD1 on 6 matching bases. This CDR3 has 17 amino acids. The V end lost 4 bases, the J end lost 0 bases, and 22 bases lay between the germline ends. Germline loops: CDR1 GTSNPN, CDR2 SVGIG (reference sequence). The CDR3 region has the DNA TGTGCCTGGACCTCGTGGGCGAACAGGGTAAGCTCCTACGAGCAGTACTTC. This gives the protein CAWTSWANRVSSYEQYF.

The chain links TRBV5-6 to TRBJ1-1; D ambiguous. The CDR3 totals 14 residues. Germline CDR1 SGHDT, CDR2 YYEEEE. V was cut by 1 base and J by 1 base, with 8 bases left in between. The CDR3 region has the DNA TGTGCCAGCAGCTTGTTGGGAGAGAACACTGAAGCTTTCTTT. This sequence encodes CASSLLGENTEAFF.

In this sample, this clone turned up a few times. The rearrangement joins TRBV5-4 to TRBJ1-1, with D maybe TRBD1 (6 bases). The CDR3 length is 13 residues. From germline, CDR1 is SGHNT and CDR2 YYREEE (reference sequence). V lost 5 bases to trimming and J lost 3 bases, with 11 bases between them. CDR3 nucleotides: TGTGCCAGCAGAGTTAACAGGGACACTGAAGCTTTCTTT. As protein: CASRVNRDTEAFF.

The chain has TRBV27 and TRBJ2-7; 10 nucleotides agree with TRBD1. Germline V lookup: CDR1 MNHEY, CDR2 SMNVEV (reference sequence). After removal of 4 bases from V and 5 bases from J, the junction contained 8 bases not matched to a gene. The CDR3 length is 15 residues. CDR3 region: CASSYSRDRGHEQYF. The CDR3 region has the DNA TGTGCCAGCAGTTACTCCCGGGACAGGGGCCACGAGCAGTACTTC.

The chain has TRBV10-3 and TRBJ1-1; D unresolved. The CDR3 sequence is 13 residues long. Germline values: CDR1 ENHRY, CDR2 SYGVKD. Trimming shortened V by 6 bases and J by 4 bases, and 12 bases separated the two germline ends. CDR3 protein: CAIRLLAGTEAFF. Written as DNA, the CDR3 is TGTGCCATCAGGCTCCTGGCGGGCACTGAAGCTTTCTTT.

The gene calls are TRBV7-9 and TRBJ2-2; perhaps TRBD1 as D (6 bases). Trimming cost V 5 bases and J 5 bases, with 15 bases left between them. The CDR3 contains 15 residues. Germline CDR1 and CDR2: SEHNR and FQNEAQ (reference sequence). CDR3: CASSPYRVQTGELFF. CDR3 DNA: TGTGCCAGCAGCCCGTACAGGGTGCAGACCGGGGAGCTGTTTTTT.

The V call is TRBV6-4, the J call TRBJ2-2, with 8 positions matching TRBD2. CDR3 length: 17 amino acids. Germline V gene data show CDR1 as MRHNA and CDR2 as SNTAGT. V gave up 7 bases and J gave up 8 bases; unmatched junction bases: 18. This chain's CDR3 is CASTQSSSGDTTGELFF. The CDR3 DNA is TGTGCCAGCACCCAATCCAGTAGCGGGGACACTACAGGGGAGCTGTTTTTT.

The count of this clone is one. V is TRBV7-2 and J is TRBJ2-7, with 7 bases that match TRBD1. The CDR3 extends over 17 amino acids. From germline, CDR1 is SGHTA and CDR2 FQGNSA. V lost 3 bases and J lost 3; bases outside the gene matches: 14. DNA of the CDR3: TGTGCCAGCAGCTTGTTACCCGGGACAGTAAGACACTACGAGCAGTACTTC. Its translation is CASSLLPGTVRHYEQYF.

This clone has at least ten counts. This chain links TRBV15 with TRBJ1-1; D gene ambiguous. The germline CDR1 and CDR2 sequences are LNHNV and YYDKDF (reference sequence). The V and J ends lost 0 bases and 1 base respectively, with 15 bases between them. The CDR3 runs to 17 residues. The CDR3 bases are TGTGCCACCAGCAGAGATCTAGAGAGTGCGGCGAACACTGAAGCTTTCTTT. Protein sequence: CATSRDLESAANTEAFF.

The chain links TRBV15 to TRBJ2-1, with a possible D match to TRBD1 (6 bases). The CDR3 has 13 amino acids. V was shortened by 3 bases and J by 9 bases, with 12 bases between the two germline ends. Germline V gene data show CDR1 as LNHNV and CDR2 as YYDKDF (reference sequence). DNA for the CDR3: TGTGCCACCAGCAGTTACAGGGAGACTGAGCAGTTCTTC. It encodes CATSSYRETEQFF.

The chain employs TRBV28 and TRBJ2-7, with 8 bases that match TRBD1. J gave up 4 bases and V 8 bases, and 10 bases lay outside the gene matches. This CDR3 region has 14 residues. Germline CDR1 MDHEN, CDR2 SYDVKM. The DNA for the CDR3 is TGTGCCAGCCTTCCCCGGACAGGGTGGTACGAGCAGTACTTC. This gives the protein CASLPRTGWYEQYF.

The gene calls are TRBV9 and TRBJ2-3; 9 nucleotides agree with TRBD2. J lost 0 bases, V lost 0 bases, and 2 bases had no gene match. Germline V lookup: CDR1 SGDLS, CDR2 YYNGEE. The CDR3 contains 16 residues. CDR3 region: CASSVALAGSTDTQYF. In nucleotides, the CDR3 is TGTGCCAGCAGCGTAGCGCTAGCGGGGAGCACAGATACGCAGTATTTT.

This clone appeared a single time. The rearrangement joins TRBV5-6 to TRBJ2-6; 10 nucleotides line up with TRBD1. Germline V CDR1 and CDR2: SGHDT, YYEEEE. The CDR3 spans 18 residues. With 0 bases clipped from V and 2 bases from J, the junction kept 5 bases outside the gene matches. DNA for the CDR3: TGTGCCAGCAGCTTGGGGGACAGGGGCCCCACTGGGGCCAACGTCCTGACTTTC. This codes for CASSLGDRGPTGANVLTF.

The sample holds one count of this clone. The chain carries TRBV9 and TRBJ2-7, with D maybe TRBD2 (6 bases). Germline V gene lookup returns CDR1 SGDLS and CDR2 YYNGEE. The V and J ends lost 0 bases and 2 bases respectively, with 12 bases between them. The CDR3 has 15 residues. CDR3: CASSVGGDQAYEQYF. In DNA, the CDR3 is TGTGCCAGCAGCGTAGGGGGGGACCAAGCCTACGAGCAGTACTTC.

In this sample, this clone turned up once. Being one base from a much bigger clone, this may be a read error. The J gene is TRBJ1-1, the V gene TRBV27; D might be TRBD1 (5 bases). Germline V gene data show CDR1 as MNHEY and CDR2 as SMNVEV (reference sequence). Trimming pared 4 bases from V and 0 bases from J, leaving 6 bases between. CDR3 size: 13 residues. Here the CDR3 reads CASSWGMNTEAFF. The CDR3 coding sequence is TGTGCCAGCAGTTGGGGCATGAACACTGAAGCTTTCTTT.

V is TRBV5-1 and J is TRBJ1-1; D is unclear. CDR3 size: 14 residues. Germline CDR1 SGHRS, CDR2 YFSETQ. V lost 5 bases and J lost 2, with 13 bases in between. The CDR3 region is CASRADGINTEAFF. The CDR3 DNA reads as TGCGCCAGCAGGGCGGACGGGATTAACACTGAAGCTTTCTTT.

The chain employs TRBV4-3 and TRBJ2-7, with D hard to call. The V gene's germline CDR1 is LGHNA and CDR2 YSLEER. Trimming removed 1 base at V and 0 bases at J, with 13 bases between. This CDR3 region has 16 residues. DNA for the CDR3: TGCGCCAGCAGCCAAGGTCCGGGTTCCGTCTCCTACGAGCAGTACTTC. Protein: CASSQGPGSVSYEQYF.

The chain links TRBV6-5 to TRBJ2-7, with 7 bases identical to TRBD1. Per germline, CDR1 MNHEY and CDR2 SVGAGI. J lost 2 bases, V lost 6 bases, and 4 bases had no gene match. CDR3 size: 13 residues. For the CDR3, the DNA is TGTGCCAGCAGCCCACAGGGGCCCTACGAGCAGTACTTC. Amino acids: CASSPQGPYEQYF.

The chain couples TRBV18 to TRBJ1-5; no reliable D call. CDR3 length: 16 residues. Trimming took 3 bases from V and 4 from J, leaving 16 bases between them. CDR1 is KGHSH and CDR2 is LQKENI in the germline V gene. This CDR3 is CASSPFQALQNQPQHF. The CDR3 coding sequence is TGTGCCAGCTCACCGTTCCAGGCCCTCCAGAATCAGCCCCAGCATTTT.

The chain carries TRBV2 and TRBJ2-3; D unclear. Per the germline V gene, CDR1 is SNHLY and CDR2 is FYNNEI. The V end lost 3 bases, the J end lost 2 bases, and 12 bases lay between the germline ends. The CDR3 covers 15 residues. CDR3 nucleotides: TGTGCCAGCAGTGAGGTCCGTCAGTTCACAGATACGCAGTATTTT. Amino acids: CASSEVRQFTDTQYF.